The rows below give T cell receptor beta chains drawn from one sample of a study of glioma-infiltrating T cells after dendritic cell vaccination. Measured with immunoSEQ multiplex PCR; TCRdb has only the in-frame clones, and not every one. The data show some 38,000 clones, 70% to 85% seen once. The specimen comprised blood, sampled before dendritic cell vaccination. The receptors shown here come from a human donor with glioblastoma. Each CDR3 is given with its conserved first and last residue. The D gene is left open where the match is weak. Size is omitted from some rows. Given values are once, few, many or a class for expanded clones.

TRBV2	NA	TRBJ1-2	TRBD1	CASTKARDRGYGYTF	TGTGCCAGCACCAAGGCCCGGGACAGGGGCTATGGCTACACCTTC
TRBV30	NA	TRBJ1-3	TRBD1	CATSTGLGNTIYF	TGTGCCACCTCGACAGGGTTGGGAAACACCATATATTTT
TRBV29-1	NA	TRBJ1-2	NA	CSVEDSFGGSCTF	TGCAGCGTTGAAGATTCGTTCGGCGGGAGCTGCACCTTC
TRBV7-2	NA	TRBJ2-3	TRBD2	CASSPQGGGARNRDTQYF	TGTGCCAGCAGCCCTCAAGGCGGGGGGGCCCGGAATAGAGATACGCAGTATTTT
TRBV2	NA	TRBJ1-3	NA	CASSARGRTGNTIYF	TGTGCCAGCAGTGCCCGAGGGAGGACTGGAAACACCATATATTTT
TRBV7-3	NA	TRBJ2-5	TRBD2	CASSLASGGIETQYF	TGTGCCAGCAGCTTGGCCAGCGGGGGAATTGAGACCCAGTACTTC
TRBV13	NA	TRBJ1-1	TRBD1	CASSERTGAEAFF	TGTGCCAGCAGCGAAAGGACAGGCGCTGAAGCTTTCTTT
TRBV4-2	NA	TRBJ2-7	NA	CASSLNGGAEQYF	TGTGCCAGCAGCCTAAATGGGGGGGCCGAGCAGTACTTC
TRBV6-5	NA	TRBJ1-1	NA	CASSYSILHRAGEAFF	TGTGCCAGCAGTTACTCGATACTTCACAGGGCGGGTGAAGCTTTCTTT
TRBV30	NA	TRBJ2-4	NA	CAWSVRRDIQYF	TGTGCCTGGAGTGTACGCCGGGACATTCAGTACTTC
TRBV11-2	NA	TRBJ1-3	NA	CASTDLRGEGNTIYF	TGTGCCAGCACCGACCTCAGGGGAGAAGGAAACACCATATATTTT
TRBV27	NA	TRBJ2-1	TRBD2	CASSRGGANYNEQFF	TGTGCCAGCAGTCGCGGGGGGGCGAACTACAATGAGCAGTTCTTC
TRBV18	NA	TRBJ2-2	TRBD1	CASSPRTGVTAGELFF	TGTGCCAGCTCACCGAGGACAGGGGTAACGGCCGGGGAGCTGTTTTTT
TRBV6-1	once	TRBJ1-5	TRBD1	CASTRGRDNQPQHF	TGTGCCAGCACCAGGGGGCGAGACAATCAGCCCCAGCATTTT
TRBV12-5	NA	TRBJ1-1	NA	CASGLDRGWTEAFF	TGTGCTAGTGGTTTGGATAGGGGTTGGACTGAAGCTTTCTTT
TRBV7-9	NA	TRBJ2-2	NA	CASSLGPAGAHTGELFF	TGTGCCAGCAGCTTGGGGCCGGCAGGGGCCCACACCGGGGAGCTGTTTTTT
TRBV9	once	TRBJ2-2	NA	CASSAGGGELFF	TGTGCCAGCAGCGCAGGTGGCGGGGAGCTGTTTTTT
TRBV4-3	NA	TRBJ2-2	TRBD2	CASSQESGANTGELFF	TGCGCCAGCAGCCAGGAAAGCGGGGCGAACACCGGGGAGCTGTTTTTT
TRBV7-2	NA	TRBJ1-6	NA	CASSPSRETTPLHF	TGTGCCAGCAGCCCCAGCCGGGAAACTACACCCCTCCACTTT
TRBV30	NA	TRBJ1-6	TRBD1	CAWSGGQDNSPLHF	TGTGCCTGGAGTGGGGGACAGGATAATTCACCCCTCCACTTT
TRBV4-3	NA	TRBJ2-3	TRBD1	CASSQEPQGALVDTQYF	TGCGCCAGCAGCCAAGAGCCCCAGGGGGCGCTTGTAGATACGCAGTATTTT
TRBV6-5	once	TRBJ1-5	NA	CASSEGQPQHF	TGTGCCAGCAGTGAGGGTCAGCCCCAGCATTTT
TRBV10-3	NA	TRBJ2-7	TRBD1	CATVGQGGYEQYF	TGTGCCACCGTGGGACAGGGGGGTTACGAGCAGTACTTC
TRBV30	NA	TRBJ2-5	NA	CAWDTGQGRETQYF	TGTGCCTGGGATACAGGACAAGGAAGGGAGACCCAGTACTTC
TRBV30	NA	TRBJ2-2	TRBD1	CAWSVRTGAAMNTGELFF	TGTGCCTGGAGTGTCCGGACAGGGGCCGCCATGAACACCGGGGAGCTGTTTTTT
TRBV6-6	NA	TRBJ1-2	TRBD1	CASRTTQQGNNYGYTF	TGTGCCAGCAGAACGACTCAACAGGGGAATAACTATGGCTACACCTTC
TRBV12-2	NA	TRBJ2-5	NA	CGPGDRGETQYF	TGTGGGCCGGGGGATCGGGGAGAGACCCAGTACTTC
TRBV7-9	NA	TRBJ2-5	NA	CASSFSQETQYF	TGTGCCAGCAGCTTCAGTCAAGAGACCCAGTACTTC
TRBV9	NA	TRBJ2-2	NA	CASSPSATGELFF	TGTGCCAGCAGCCCTAGTGCCACCGGGGAGCTGTTTTTT
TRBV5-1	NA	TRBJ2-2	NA	CASSLSSTGTGELFF	TGCGCCAGCAGCTTAAGTAGCACGGGCACCGGGGAGCTGTTTTTT
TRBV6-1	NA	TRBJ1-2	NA	CASRTVNYGYTF	TGTGCCAGCAGAACAGTTAACTATGGCTACACCTTC
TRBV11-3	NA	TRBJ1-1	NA	CASSVYRGTEAFF	TGTGCCAGCAGTGTGTATAGGGGCACTGAAGCTTTCTTT
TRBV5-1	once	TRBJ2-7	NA	CASSRDTPYEQYF	TGCGCCAGCAGCCGGGACACTCCCTACGAGCAGTACTTC
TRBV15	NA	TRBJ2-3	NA	CATSRDPGQLDTQYF	TGTGCCACCAGCAGAGATCCAGGGCAGTTAGATACGCAGTATTTT
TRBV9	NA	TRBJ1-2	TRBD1	CASSSSPGTGLAGYTF	TGTGCCAGCAGCTCCAGTCCCGGGACAGGTTTGGCTGGCTACACCTTC
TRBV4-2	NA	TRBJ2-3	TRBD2	CASGGGRDISDTQYF	TGTGCCAGCGGGGGGGGAAGGGATATCTCAGATACGCAGTATTTT
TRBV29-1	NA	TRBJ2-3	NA	CSVGGRGTQYF	TGCAGCGTGGGGGGGCGGGGTACGCAGTATTTT
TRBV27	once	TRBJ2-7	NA	CASSFYGDSYEQYF	TGTGCCAGCAGTTTTTACGGGGACTCCTACGAGCAGTACTTC
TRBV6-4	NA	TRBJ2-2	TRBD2	CASSDSTSGGTGELFF	TGTGCCAGCAGTGACTCGACTAGCGGGGGCACCGGGGAGCTGTTTTTT
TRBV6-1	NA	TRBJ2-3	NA	CASSDPGFRTDTQYF	TGTGCCAGCAGTGACCCCGGGTTCCGCACAGATACGCAGTATTTT
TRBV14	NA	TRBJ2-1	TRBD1	CASSHFGQGFYNEQFF	TGTGCCAGCAGCCACTTCGGACAGGGCTTCTACAATGAGCAGTTCTTC
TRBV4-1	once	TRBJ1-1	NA	CASSQEGGQNTEAFF	TGCGCCAGCAGCCAAGAGGGGGGTCAGAACACTGAAGCTTTCTTT
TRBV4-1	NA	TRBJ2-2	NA	CASRRSGESSGELFF	TGCGCCAGCAGGAGGTCAGGGGAGTCCTCCGGGGAGCTGTTTTTT
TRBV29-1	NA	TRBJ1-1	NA	CSVGGRANTEAFF	TGCAGCGTTGGGGGCAGGGCCAACACTGAAGCTTTCTTT
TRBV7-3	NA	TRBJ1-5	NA	CASTTASNQPQHF	TGTGCCAGCACCACAGCAAGCAATCAGCCCCAGCATTTT